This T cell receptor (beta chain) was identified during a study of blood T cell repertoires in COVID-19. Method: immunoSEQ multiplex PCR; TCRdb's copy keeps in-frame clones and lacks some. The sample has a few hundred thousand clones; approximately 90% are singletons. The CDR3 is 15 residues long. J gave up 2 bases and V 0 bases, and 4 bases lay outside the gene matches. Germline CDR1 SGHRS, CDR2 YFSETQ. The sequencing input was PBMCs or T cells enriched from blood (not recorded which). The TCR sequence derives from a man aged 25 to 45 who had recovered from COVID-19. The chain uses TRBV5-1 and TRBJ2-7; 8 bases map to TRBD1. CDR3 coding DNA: TGCGCCAGCAGCTTGGGGACAGGGATAACCTACGAGCAGTACTTC. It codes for CASSLGTGITYEQYF.